Listed below are T cell receptor beta chains from one sample, sequenced in a study of blood T cells in healthy people across ages. From the 5' RACE reads, TCRdb called clonotypes with MiXCR, one entry per CDR3 protein. The profile shows hundreds of thousands of distinct CDR3 sequences, approximately 52% of them singletons. The sample taken for sequencing was blood. These receptors were taken from an elderly woman in good health. CDR3s include the opening cysteine and the closing phenylalanine or tryptophan. Fields, in order: clone size, V gene, J gene, D gene, CDR3 DNA, CDR3 protein. D genes are given only for firm matches. Clone size appears in some rows only: once, few, many, or a class for an expanded clone.

abundance: many
v_gene: TRBV7-2
j_gene: TRBJ2-3
d_gene: TRBD2
CDR3nt: TGTGCCAGCAGCAAGAGCGGGAGATCTGATACGCAGTATTTT
CDR3aa: CASSKSGRSDTQYF

abundance: many
v_gene: TRBV27
j_gene: TRBJ2-7
d_gene: TRBD1
CDR3nt: TGTGCCAGCAGTCCAGGGACAGTTCCCTACTACGAGCAGTACTTC
CDR3aa: CASSPGTVPYYEQYF

abundance: -
v_gene: TRBV6-5
j_gene: TRBJ1-2
d_gene: -
CDR3nt: TGTGCCAGCAGTAAGGGCCAATTCTATGGCTACACCTTC
CDR3aa: CASSKGQFYGYTF

abundance: -
v_gene: TRBV13
j_gene: TRBJ1-1
d_gene: TRBD1
CDR3nt: TGTGCCAGCAGCTCCGGACAGGGGACTGGAGCTTTCTTT
CDR3aa: CASSSGQGTGAFF

abundance: -
v_gene: TRBV10-2
j_gene: TRBJ1-2
d_gene: TRBD1
CDR3nt: TGCACCAGCAGCCCCGGGACAGGGATCTATAGCTACACCTTC
CDR3aa: CTSSPGTGIYSYTF

abundance: -
v_gene: TRBV7-9
j_gene: TRBJ2-1
d_gene: -
CDR3nt: TGTGCCAGTAGCGAAAACCTCGGACAGATGAATGAGCAGTTCTTC
CDR3aa: CASSENLGQMNEQFF

abundance: -
v_gene: TRBV6-2/TRBV6-3
j_gene: TRBJ2-7
d_gene: TRBD2
CDR3nt: TGTGCCAGCAGTTGGGGACTAGCGGGAATATACGAGCAGTACTTC
CDR3aa: CASSWGLAGIYEQYF

abundance: many
v_gene: TRBV7-9
j_gene: TRBJ2-3
d_gene: -
CDR3nt: TGTGCCAGCAGCTGGGGGACGGAACTCACAGATACGCAGTATTTT
CDR3aa: CASSWGTELTDTQYF

abundance: many
v_gene: TRBV7-2
j_gene: TRBJ2-1
d_gene: TRBD2
CDR3nt: TGTGCCAGCAGCGCGGGACTAGCGGGAGCCAATGAGCAGTTCTTC
CDR3aa: CASSAGLAGANEQFF

abundance: once
v_gene: TRBV25-1
j_gene: TRBJ2-6
d_gene: -
CDR3nt: TGTGCCAGCAGTGAATGGATCTCTGGGGCCAACGTCCTGACTTTC
CDR3aa: CASSEWISGANVLTF

abundance: -
v_gene: TRBV6-4
j_gene: TRBJ1-6
d_gene: -
CDR3nt: TGTGCCAGCAGCCCGGACAATCTTTCACCCCTCCACTTT
CDR3aa: CASSPDNLSPLHF

abundance: -
v_gene: TRBV20-1
j_gene: TRBJ1-6
d_gene: TRBD1
CDR3nt: TGCAGTGCTCCGCCCGGACAGGGGTTTAATTCACCCCTCCACTTT
CDR3aa: CSAPPGQGFNSPLHF

abundance: -
v_gene: TRBV12-3/TRBV12-4
j_gene: TRBJ2-5
d_gene: TRBD1
CDR3nt: TGTGCCAGCAGCGACCGGGACAGGGGACTGCAAAAAGAGACCCAGTACTTC
CDR3aa: CASSDRDRGLQKETQYF

abundance: few
v_gene: TRBV7-9
j_gene: TRBJ1-2
d_gene: TRBD1
CDR3nt: TGTGCCAGCAGCTTCGGGACAGGGGATGGCTACACCTTC
CDR3aa: CASSFGTGDGYTF

abundance: -
v_gene: TRBV20-1
j_gene: TRBJ2-7
d_gene: TRBD1
CDR3nt: TGCAGTGCTAGCAGGGGGCGCTCCTACGAGCAGTACTTC
CDR3aa: CSASRGRSYEQYF

abundance: -
v_gene: TRBV6-6
j_gene: TRBJ2-4
d_gene: -
CDR3nt: TGTACCAGCCGTGCGGCGGGGAATTTTGGAGAGCAGTACTTC
CDR3aa: CTSRAAGNFGEQYF

abundance: many
v_gene: TRBV12-3/TRBV12-4
j_gene: TRBJ2-1
d_gene: TRBD2
CDR3nt: TGTGCCAGCAGTTTGTGGGGGACTAGGGAGTATGAGCAGTTCTTC
CDR3aa: CASSLWGTREYEQFF

abundance: few
v_gene: TRBV7-2
j_gene: TRBJ1-2
d_gene: -
CDR3nt: TGTGCCAGCAGCGGGCGACTCCTCACTAACTATGGCTACACCTTC
CDR3aa: CASSGRLLTNYGYTF

abundance: -
v_gene: TRBV4-3
j_gene: TRBJ2-3
d_gene: -
CDR3nt: TGCGCCAGCAGCCACCGACGGACAGTTACAGATACGCAGTATTTT
CDR3aa: CASSHRRTVTDTQYF

abundance: few
v_gene: TRBV6-1
j_gene: TRBJ2-1
d_gene: -
CDR3nt: TGTGCGGGCGGCTTAAGCTCCTACAATGAGCAGTTCTTC
CDR3aa: CAGGLSSYNEQFF

abundance: -
v_gene: TRBV4-2
j_gene: TRBJ2-1
d_gene: -
CDR3nt: TGTGCCAGCAGCCCCCGGCCTGCAAGCTCCTACAATGAGCAGTTCTTC
CDR3aa: CASSPRPASSYNEQFF

abundance: many
v_gene: TRBV4-2
j_gene: TRBJ2-3
d_gene: TRBD2
CDR3nt: TGTGCCAGCAGCCAACGGACTAGCGGTGTTCCTAGCACAGATACGCAGTATTTT
CDR3aa: CASSQRTSGVPSTDTQYF

abundance: -
v_gene: TRBV5-1
j_gene: TRBJ2-1
d_gene: TRBD2
CDR3nt: TGCGCCAGCAGCTTCCTAGCGGGGGCTGGAAATGAGCAGTTCTTC
CDR3aa: CASSFLAGAGNEQFF

abundance: few
v_gene: TRBV28
j_gene: TRBJ2-4
d_gene: TRBD2
CDR3nt: TGTGCCAGCAGTTTGGGAGGCGGGGGACTAGCCAAAAACATTCAGTACTTC
CDR3aa: CASSLGGGGLAKNIQYF

abundance: -
v_gene: TRBV7-2
j_gene: TRBJ2-5
d_gene: -
CDR3nt: TGTGCCAGCAGCTCTCCTAGCTCCCTGGGGACCCAGTACTTC
CDR3aa: CASSSPSSLGTQYF

abundance: -
v_gene: TRBV29-1
j_gene: TRBJ2-4
d_gene: -
CDR3nt: TGCAGCGGTACAACAGGGGGGGGGGCCAAAAACATTCAGTACTTC
CDR3aa: CSGTTGGGAKNIQYF

abundance: -
v_gene: TRBV28
j_gene: TRBJ1-3
d_gene: -
CDR3nt: TGTGCCAGCAGTTTTCAGGGTGGGAGAAACACCATATATTTT
CDR3aa: CASSFQGGRNTIYF

abundance: many
v_gene: TRBV29-1
j_gene: TRBJ2-7
d_gene: TRBD1
CDR3nt: TGCAGCGTCCGGACAGGGGGTCCCTACGAGCAGTACTTC
CDR3aa: CSVRTGGPYEQYF

abundance: many
v_gene: TRBV5-5
j_gene: TRBJ2-5
d_gene: -
CDR3nt: TGTGCCAGCAGCATGCAAGAGACCCAGTACTTC
CDR3aa: CASSMQETQYF

abundance: -
v_gene: TRBV4-3
j_gene: TRBJ1-1
d_gene: -
CDR3nt: TGCGCCAGCAGCCAAGATGCCGGGATTCGGACTGGAGCTTTCTTT
CDR3aa: CASSQDAGIRTGAFF

abundance: few
v_gene: TRBV7-9
j_gene: TRBJ2-2
d_gene: -
CDR3nt: TGTGCCAGCAGCTTTGTCCCGAACACCGGGGAGCTGTTTTTT
CDR3aa: CASSFVPNTGELFF

abundance: -
v_gene: TRBV7-9
j_gene: TRBJ2-1
d_gene: -
CDR3nt: TGTGCCAGCAGCTTTAAGGAACGGTCAGGGACCAATGAGCAGTTCTTC
CDR3aa: CASSFKERSGTNEQFF

abundance: few
v_gene: TRBV20-1
j_gene: TRBJ2-3
d_gene: -
CDR3nt: TGCAGTGCTAGATTAGCGGCAGATACGCAGTATTTT
CDR3aa: CSARLAADTQYF